This T cell receptor beta chain derives from a study of blood T cell repertoires in COVID-19. The overall study: Samples taken during acute and convalescent COVID-19 were collected in the United States, Italy and Spain. From T cells, B-cell-depleted T cells, or PBMCs came the material, which was cDNA or gDNA.

V was cut by 3 bases and J by 1 base, with 13 bases left in between. Per the germline V gene, CDR1 is KGHSH and CDR2 is LQKENI. This CDR3 is 15 amino acids long. In the authors' methods: Estimated nucleated cell counts came from reference gene primer amplification. Measured with immunoSEQ multiplex PCR; TCRdb has only the in-frame clones, and not every one. Clonal size and the V and J genes are those of that table, whereas D and trimming came from the DNA. The table lists fewer than 350,000 clones, about 90% of them singletons, with 2.1% in the top ten. Sequencing was carried out using peripheral blood. The J gene is TRBJ2-7, the V gene TRBV18; D is ambiguous. This sequence was found in a young woman who had recovered from COVID-19. As DNA, the CDR3 is TGTGCCAGCTCACCCGTTCCCAAACAGTCCTACGAGCAGTACTTC. Translation gives CASSPVPKQSYEQYF.